This entry describes one T cell receptor beta chain. Its antigen is not identified. Germline V gene lookup returns CDR1 SEHNR and CDR2 FQNEAQ (reference sequence). The V gene lost 2 bases and the J gene lost 2 bases, with 19 bases spanning the gap. The CDR3 runs to 18 residues. Sequencing was performed with immunoSEQ multiplex PCR; in TCRdb, only in-frame clones are kept and a portion is missing. The sample lists some 1.5 million clones; roughly 95% were seen once. Adult donors, all healthy and HIV-negative, had no recent acute infections or vaccinations. This entry is derived from a study of shared clonotypes between healthy human individuals. Findings and caveats of the study: The study found lower generation probabilities in non-shared clonotypes than in those shared by all four donors.

The sequence came from a man younger than 40 in good health. The specimen sequenced was naive CD4+ T cells sorted from blood. Subset of the sample: CD45RA+ positively selected. The rearrangement links TRBV7-9 to TRBJ2-1, with D tentatively TRBD2 (6 bases). The CDR3 here is CASSLSASGSGAYNEQFF. The CDR3, as DNA: TGTGCCAGCAGCTTATCCGCTTCTGGTAGCGGAGCCTACAATGAGCAGTTCTTC. The variable domain in full, with the rest retrieved from reference TRBV7-9 and TRBJ2-1, is DTGVSQNPRHKITKRGQNVTFRCDPISEHNRLYWYRQTLGQGPEFLTYFQNEAQLEKSRLLSDRFSAERPKGSFSTLEIQRTEQGDSAMYLCASSLSASGSGAYNEQFFGPGTRLTVL.